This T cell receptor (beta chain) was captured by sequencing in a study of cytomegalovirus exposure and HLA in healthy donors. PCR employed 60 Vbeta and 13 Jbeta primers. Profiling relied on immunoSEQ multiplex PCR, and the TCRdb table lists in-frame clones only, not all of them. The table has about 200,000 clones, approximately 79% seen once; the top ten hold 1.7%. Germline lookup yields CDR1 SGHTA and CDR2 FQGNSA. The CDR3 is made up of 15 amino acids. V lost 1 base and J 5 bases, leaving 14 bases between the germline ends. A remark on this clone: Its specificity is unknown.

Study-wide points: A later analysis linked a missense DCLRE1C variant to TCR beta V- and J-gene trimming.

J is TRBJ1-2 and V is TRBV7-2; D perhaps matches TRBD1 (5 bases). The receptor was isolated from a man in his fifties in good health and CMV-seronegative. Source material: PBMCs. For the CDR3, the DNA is TGTGCCAGCAGCTTAGATCAAGGGGTCCCATATGGCTACACCTTC. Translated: CASSLDQGVPYGYTF. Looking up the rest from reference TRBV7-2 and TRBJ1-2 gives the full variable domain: GAGVSQSPSNKVTEKGKDVELRCDPISGHTALYWYRQSLGQGLEFLIYFQGNSAPDKSGLPSDRFSAERTGGSVSTLTIQRTQQEDSAVYLCASSLDQGVPYGYTFGSGTRLTVV.